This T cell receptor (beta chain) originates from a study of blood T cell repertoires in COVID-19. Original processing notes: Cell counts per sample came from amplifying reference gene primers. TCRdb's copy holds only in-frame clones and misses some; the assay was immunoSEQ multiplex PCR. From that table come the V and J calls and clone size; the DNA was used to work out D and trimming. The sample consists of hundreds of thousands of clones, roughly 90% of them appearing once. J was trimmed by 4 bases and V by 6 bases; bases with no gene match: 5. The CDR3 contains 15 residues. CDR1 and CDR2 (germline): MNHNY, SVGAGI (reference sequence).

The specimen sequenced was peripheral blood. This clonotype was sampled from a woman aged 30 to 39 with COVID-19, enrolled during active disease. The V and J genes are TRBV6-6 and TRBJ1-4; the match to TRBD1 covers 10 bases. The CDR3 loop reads CASRGWDRGNEKLFF. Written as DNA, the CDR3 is TGTGCCAGCAGAGGTTGGGACAGGGGTAATGAAAAACTGTTTTTT.